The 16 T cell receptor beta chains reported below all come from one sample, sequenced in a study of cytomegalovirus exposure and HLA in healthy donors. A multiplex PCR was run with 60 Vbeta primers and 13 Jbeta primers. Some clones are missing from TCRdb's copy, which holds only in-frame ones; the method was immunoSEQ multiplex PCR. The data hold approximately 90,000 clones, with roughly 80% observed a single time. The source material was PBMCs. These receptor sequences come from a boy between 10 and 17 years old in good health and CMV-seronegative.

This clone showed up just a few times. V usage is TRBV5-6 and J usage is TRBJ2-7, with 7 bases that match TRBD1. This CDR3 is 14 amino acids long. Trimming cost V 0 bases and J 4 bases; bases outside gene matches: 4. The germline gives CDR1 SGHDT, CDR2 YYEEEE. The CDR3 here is CASSLGRGKYEQYF. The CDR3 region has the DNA TGTGCCAGCAGCTTGGGCAGGGGGAAGTACGAGCAGTACTTC.

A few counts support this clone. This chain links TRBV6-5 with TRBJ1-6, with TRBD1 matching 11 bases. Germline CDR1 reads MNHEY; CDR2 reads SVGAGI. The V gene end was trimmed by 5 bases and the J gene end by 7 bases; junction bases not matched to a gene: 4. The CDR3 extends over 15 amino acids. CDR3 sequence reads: CASSRDRGMNSPLHF. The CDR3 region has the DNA TGTGCCAGCAGTAGGGACAGGGGGATGAATTCACCCCTCCACTTT.

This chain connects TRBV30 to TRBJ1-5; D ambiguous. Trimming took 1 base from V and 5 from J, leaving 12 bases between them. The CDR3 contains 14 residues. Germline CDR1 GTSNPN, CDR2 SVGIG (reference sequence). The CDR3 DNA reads TGTGCCTGGAGTGATTCCTCCCCCCATCAGCCCCAGCATTTT. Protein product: CAWSDSSPHQPQHF.

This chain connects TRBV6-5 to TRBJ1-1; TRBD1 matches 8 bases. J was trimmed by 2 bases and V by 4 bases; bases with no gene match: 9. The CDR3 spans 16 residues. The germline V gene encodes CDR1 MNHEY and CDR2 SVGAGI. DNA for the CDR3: TGTGCCAGCAGTTTCAGGACAGGGACCCTTAACACTGAAGCTTTCTTT. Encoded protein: CASSFRTGTLNTEAFF.

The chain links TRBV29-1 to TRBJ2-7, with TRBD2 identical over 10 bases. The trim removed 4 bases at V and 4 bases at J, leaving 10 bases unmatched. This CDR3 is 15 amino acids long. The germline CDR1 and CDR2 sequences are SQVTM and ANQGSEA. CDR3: CSVGRSGTSAYEQYF. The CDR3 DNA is TGCAGCGTTGGGCGGTCCGGGACTAGCGCGTACGAGCAGTACTTC.

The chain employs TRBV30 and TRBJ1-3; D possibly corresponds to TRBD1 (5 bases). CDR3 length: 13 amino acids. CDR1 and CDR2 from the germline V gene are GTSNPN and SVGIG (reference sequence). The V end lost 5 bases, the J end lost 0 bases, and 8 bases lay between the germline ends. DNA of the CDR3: TGTGCCTGGGGACACCTCTCTGGAAACACCATATATTTT. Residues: CAWGHLSGNTIYF.

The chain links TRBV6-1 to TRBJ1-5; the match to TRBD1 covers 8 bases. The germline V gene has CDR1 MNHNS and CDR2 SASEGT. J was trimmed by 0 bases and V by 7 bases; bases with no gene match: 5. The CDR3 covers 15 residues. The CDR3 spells CASTEGQVSNQPQHF. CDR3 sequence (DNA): TGTGCCAGCACCGAGGGACAGGTTAGCAATCAGCCCCAGCATTTT.

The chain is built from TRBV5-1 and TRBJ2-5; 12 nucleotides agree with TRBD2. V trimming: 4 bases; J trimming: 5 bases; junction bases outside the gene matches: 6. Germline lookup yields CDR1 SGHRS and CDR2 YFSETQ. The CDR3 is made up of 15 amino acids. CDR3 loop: CASSRRTSGVETQYF. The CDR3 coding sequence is TGCGCCAGCAGCCGACGGACTAGCGGGGTGGAGACCCAGTACTTC. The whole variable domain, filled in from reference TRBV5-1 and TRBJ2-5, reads KAGVTQTPRYLIKTRGQQVTLSCSPISGHRSVSWYQQTPGQGLQFLFEYFSETQRNKGNFPGRFSGRQFSNSRSEMNVSTLELGDSALYLCASSRRTSGVETQYFGPGTRLLVL.

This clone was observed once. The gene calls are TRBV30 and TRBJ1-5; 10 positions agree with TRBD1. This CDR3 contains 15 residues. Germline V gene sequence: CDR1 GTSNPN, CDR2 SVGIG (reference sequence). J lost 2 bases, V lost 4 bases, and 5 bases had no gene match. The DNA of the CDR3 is TGTGCCTGGACCTCCGGGACAGGGGGCAATCAGCCCCAGCATTTT. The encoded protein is CAWTSGTGGNQPQHF.

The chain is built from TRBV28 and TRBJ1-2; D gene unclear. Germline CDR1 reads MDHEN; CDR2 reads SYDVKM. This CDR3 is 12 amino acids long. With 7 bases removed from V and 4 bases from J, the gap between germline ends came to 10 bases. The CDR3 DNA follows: TGTGCCAGCAATAAGCGGTTCTATGGCTACACCTTC. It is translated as CASNKRFYGYTF.

DNA of the CDR3: TGCGCCAGCAGCCAAAATACTCAACAGGGTCTAGGGGAGACCCAGTACTTC. Residues: CASSQNTQQGLGETQYF. The chain uses TRBV4-1 and TRBJ2-5; the D gene is possibly TRBD1 (6 bases). Per the germline V gene, CDR1 is MGHRA and CDR2 is YSYEKL. V was shortened by 2 bases and J by 5 bases, with 21 bases between the two germline ends. CDR3 length: 17 residues.

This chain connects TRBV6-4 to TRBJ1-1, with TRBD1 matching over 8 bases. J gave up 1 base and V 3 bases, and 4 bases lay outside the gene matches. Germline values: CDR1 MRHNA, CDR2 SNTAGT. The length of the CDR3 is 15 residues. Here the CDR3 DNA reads TGTGCCAGCAGTGAGACCGGACAGGGGAACACTGAAGCTTTCTTT. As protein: CASSETGQGNTEAFF.

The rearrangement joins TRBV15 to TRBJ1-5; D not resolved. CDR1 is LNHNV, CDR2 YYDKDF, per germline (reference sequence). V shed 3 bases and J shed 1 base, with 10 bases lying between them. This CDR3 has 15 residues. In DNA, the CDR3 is TGTGCCACCAGCAGCAGCAGGCAAAGCAATCAGCCCCAGCATTTT. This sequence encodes CATSSSRQSNQPQHF.

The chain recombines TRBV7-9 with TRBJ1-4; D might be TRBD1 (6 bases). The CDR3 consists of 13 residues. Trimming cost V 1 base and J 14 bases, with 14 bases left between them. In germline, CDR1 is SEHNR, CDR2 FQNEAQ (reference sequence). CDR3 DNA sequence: TGTGCCAGCAGCTTAGTAGGGGGGGAAGAGCTGTTTTTT. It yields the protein CASSLVGGEELFF.

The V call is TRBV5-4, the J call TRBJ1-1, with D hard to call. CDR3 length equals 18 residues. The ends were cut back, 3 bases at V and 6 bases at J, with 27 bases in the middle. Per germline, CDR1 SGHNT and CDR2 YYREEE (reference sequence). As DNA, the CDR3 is TGTGCCAGCAGCTCCCTTCGAATCCTTGGGGAGGGTGGGTCTGAAGCTTTCTTT. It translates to CASSSLRILGEGGSEAFF.

CDR3 in DNA: TGTGCCTGGACTGGAGGGGATTCTGGGGCCAACGTCCTGACTTTC. Translation: CAWTGGDSGANVLTF. This chain links TRBV30 with TRBJ2-6; perhaps TRBD2 as D (6 bases). Germline V CDR1 and CDR2: GTSNPN, SVGIG (reference sequence). This CDR3 is 15 amino acids long. The V gene lost 4 bases and the J gene lost 1 base, with 11 bases spanning the gap.